The TCR beta chain described here comes from a study of CD8 T cells in ankylosing spondylitis. Study observations and caveats: Blood from ankylosing spondylitis patients appeared to carry a characteristic roughly eight-variant TCR beta motif. In synovial fluid and blood from reactive arthritis, some motif variants were previously reported. In ankylosing spondylitis patients, matched synovial fluid reportedly showed significant enrichment of disease-linked clones.

This clonotype appeared a few times. Its antigen is currently unknown. The CDR3 extends over 14 amino acids. From germline, CDR1 is LGHDT and CDR2 YNNKEL (reference sequence). The V gene lost 4 bases and the J gene lost 6 bases, with 12 bases spanning the gap. Researchers built TCR beta libraries using quantitative 5'-RACE with molecular barcodes. One entry per CDR3 protein results from TCRdb running MiXCR on the 5' RACE reads. The table records 450,000 to 550,000 distinct CDR3 sequences, roughly 5% of them present only once. This sequence was found in a male donor with ankylosing spondylitis. The sequencing input was blood, either unsorted or a sorted T cell fraction (not recorded which). This chain connects TRBV3-1 to TRBJ2-2; TRBD2 might be the D (6 bases). The CDR3 spells CASSPRAGPGELFF. The CDR3 DNA follows: TGTGCCAGCAGCCCCCGAGCGGGTCCCGGGGAGCTGTTTTTT.